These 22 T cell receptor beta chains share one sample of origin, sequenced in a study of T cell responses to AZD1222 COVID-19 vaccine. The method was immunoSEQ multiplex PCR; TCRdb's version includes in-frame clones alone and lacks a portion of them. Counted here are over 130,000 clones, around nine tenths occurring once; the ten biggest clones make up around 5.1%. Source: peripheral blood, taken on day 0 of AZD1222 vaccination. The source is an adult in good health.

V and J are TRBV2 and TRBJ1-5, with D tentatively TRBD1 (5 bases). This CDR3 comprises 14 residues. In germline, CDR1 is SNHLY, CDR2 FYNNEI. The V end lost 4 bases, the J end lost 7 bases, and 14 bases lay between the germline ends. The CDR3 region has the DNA TGTGCCAGCAGTGGTCCCGATCGGGGCCAGCCCCAGCATTTT. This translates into CASSGPDRGQPQHF.

The CDR3 is CASSLDSVLRTQYF. The CDR3 region has the DNA TGTGCCAGCAGCTTGGATAGCGTTTTGCGGACCCAGTACTTC. The V call is TRBV5-4, the J call TRBJ2-5; D possibly corresponds to TRBD2 (5 bases). Trimming stripped 0 bases from V and 7 bases from J, with 13 bases between. The CDR3 contains 14 residues. Germline loops: CDR1 SGHNT, CDR2 YYREEE (reference sequence). The full variable domain, with the rest looked up from reference TRBV5-4 and TRBJ2-5, is ETGVTQSPTHLIKTRGQQVTLRCSSQSGHNTVSWYQQALGQGPQFIFQYYREEENGRGNFPPRFSGLQFPNYSSELNVNALELDDSALYLCASSLDSVLRTQYFGPGTRLLVL.

CDR3 in amino acids: CSVGEGVLYEQYF. In nucleotides, the CDR3 is TGCAGCGTTGGTGAAGGAGTTTTGTACGAGCAGTACTTC. The chain has TRBV29-1 and TRBJ2-7; D not resolved. V was clipped by 4 bases and J by 4 bases, with 14 bases between them. The CDR3 covers 13 residues. Germline V gene lookup returns CDR1 SQVTM and CDR2 ANQGSEA.

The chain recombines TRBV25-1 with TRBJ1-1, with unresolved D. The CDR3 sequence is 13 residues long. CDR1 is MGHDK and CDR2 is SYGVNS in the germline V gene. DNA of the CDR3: TGTGCGTGTAGGCGGGAATTGAACACTGAAGCTTTCTTT. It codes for CACRRELNTEAFF.

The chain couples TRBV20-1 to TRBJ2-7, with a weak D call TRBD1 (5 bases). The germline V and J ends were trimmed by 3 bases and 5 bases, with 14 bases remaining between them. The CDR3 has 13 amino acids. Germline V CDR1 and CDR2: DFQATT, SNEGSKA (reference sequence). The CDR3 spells CSASGGRVDEQYF. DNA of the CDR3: TGCAGTGCTAGTGGTGGCAGGGTCGACGAGCAGTACTTC.

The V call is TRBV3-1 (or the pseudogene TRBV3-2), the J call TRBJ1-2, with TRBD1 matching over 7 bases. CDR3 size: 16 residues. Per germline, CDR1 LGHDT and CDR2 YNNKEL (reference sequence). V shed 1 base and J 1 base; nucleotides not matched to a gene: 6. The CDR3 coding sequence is TGTGCCAGCAGCCAAGCCGGGACAGCGTATAACTATGGCTACACCTTC. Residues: CASSQAGTAYNYGYTF.

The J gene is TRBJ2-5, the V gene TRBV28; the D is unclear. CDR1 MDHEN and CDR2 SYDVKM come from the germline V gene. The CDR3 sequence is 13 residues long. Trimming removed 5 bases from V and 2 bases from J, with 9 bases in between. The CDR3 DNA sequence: TGTGCCAGCAGTCCTCAGGTACAAGAGACCCAGTACTTC. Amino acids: CASSPQVQETQYF. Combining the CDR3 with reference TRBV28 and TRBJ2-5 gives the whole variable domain DVKVTQSSRYLVKRTGEKVFLECVQDMDHENMFWYRQDPGLGLRLIYFSYDVKMKEKGDIPEGYSVSREKKERFSLILESASTNQTSMYLCASSPQVQETQYFGPGTRLLVL.

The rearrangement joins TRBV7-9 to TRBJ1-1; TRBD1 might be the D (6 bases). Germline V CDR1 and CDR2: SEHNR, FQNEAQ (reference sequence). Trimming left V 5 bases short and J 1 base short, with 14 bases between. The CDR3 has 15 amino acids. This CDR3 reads CASSPGLTGNTEAFF. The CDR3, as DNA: TGTGCCAGCAGCCCAGGCTTGACAGGGAACACTGAAGCTTTCTTT.

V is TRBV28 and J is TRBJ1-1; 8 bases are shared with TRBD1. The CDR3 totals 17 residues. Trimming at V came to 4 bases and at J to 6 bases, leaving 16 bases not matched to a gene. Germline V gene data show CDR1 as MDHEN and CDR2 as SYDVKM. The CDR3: CASSSVSRMDREAEAFF. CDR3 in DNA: TGTGCCAGCAGTTCGGTTAGTCGTATGGACAGGGAAGCTGAAGCTTTCTTT.

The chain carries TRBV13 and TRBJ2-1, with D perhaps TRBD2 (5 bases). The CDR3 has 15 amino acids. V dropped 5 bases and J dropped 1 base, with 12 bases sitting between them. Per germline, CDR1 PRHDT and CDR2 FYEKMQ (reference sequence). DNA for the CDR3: TGTGCCAGCAGCCACAGCCGGGGTTCCTACAATGAGCAGTTCTTC. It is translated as CASSHSRGSYNEQFF.

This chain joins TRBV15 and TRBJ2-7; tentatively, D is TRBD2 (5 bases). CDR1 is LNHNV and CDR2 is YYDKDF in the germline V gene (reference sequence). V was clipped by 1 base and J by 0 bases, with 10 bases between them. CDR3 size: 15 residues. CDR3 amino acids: CATSRGGSISYEQYF. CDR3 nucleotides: TGTGCCACCAGCAGAGGCGGGTCCATCTCCTACGAGCAGTACTTC.

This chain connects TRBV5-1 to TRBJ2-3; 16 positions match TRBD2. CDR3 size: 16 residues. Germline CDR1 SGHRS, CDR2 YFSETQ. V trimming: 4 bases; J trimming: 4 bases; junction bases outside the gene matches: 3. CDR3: CASSLGLAGGPDTQYF. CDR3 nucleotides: TGCGCCAGCAGCCTGGGACTAGCGGGAGGGCCAGATACGCAGTATTTT.

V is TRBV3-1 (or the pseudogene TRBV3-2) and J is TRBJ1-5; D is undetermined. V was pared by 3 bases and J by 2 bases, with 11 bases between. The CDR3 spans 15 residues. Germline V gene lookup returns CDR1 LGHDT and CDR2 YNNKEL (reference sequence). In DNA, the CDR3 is TGTGCCAGCAGCCAGGCGAATGGGGGCAATCAGCCCCAGCATTTT. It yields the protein CASSQANGGNQPQHF.

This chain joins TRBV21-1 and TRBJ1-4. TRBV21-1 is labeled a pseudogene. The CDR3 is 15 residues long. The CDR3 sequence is CASSKEDATNEKLFF. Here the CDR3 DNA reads TGTGCCAGCAGCAAAGAGGATGCAACTAATGAAAAACTGTTTTTT.

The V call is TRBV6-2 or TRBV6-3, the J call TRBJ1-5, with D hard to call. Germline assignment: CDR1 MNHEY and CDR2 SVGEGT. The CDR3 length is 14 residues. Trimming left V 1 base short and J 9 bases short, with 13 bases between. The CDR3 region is CASSYLTLGGPQHF. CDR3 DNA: TGTGCCAGCAGTTACTTGACCCTCGGCGGGCCCCAGCATTTT.

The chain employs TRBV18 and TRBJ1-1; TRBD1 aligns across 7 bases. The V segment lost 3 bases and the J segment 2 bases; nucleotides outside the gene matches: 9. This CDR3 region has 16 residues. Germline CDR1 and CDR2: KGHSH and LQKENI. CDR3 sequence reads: CASSPLISGGNTEAFF. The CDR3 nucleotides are TGTGCCAGCTCACCGCTTATCTCAGGGGGAAACACTGAAGCTTTCTTT.

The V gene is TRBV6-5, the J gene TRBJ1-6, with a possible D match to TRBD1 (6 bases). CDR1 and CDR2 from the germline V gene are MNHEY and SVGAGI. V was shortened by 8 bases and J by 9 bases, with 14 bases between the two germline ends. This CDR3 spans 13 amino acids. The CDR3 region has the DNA TGTGCCAGCGGAGGGCAGGGGATTTCACCCCTCCACTTT. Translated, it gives CASGGQGISPLHF.

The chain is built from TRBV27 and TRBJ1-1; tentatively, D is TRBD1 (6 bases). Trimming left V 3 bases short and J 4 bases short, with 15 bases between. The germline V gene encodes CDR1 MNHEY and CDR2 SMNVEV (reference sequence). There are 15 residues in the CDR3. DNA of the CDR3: TGTGCCAGCAGTTTGATCGGGGGCGGGAGCACTGAAGCTTTCTTT. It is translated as CASSLIGGGSTEAFF.

CDR3 bases: TGTGCCAGCAGTTACTCTGGGACAGGGGATTCACCCCTCCACTTT. It translates to CASSYSGTGDSPLHF. The chain uses TRBV6-5 and TRBJ1-6; 10 bases fit TRBD1. This CDR3 contains 15 residues. V was clipped by 0 bases and J by 8 bases; unmatched bases: 1. Germline CDR1 MNHEY, CDR2 SVGAGI.

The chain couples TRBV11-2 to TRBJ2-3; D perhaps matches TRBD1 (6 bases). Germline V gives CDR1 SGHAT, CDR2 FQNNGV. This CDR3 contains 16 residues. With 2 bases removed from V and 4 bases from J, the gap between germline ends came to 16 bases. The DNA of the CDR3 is TGTGCCAGCAGCTTACCCTCCAACAGGGTATCAGATACGCAGTATTTT. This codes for CASSLPSNRVSDTQYF.

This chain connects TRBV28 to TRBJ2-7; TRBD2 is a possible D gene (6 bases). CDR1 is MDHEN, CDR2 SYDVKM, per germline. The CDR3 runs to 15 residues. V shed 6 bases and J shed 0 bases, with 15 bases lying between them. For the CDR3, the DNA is TGTGCCAGCAGGGGAGGCTCGACCTCCTCCTACGAGCAGTACTTC. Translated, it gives CASRGGSTSSYEQYF.

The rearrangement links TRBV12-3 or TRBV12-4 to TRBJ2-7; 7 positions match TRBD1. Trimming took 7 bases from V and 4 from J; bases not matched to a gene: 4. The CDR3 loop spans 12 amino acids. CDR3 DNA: TGTGCCAGCAAAGGGGGCGTGTACGAGCAGTACTTC. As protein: CASKGGVYEQYF.